The next 29 T cell receptor beta chains were all read from a single sample in a study of shared clonotypes between healthy human individuals. Some clones are missing from TCRdb's copy, which holds only in-frame ones; the method was immunoSEQ multiplex PCR. The sample shows 2 million or so clones, about 95% of them seen only once. The naive CD8 fraction comprised CD45RO-negative cells positively selected for CCR7 and excluded terminally differentiated effector memory CD45RA+ cells. The sequencing sample was made of naive CD8+ T cells sorted from blood. The receptors originated from a man between 18 and 29 years old in good health.

This chain joins TRBV19 and TRBJ1-1, with D perhaps TRBD1 (5 bases). V gave up 4 bases and J gave up 6 bases, with 12 bases separating them. CDR3 length: 13 amino acids. CDR1 and CDR2 (germline): LNHDA, SQIVND (reference sequence). Here the CDR3 reads CASSRQGGSEAFF. CDR3 DNA: TGTGCCAGTAGTAGGCAGGGAGGGTCTGAAGCTTTCTTT.

This chain links TRBV7-6 with TRBJ1-5; 9 positions agree with TRBD1. The CDR3 is 15 amino acids. CDR1 is SGHVS, CDR2 FNYEAQ, per germline. V was clipped by 5 bases and J by 4 bases; unmatched bases: 6. CDR3 amino acids: CASSPGQGLNQPQHF. The CDR3 region has the DNA TGTGCCAGCAGCCCCGGACAGGGGCTAAATCAGCCCCAGCATTTT.

The gene calls are TRBV27 and TRBJ2-5; tentatively, D is TRBD1 (6 bases). The germline V gene encodes CDR1 MNHEY and CDR2 SMNVEV (reference sequence). CDR3 length: 16 residues. The V end lost 6 bases, the J end lost 0 bases, and 17 bases lay between the germline ends. The CDR3 reads CASRQHRELYQETQYF. The DNA for the CDR3 is TGTGCCAGCAGACAGCACAGGGAACTCTACCAAGAGACCCAGTACTTC.

V gene TRBV13 combines with J gene TRBJ2-7; D unresolved. V lost 2 bases, J lost 6 bases, and 11 bases lay in between. Germline CDR1 is PRHDT and CDR2 is FYEKMQ (reference sequence). This CDR3 spans 13 amino acids. DNA of the CDR3: TGTGCCAGCAGCTTAAAGGGAATCGGCGAGCAGTACTTC. Its translation: CASSLKGIGEQYF.

V usage is TRBV10-2 and J usage is TRBJ1-2; D is ambiguous. This CDR3 spans 12 amino acids. Germline CDR1 and CDR2: WSHSY and SAAADI. Trimming took 2 bases from V and 8 from J, leaving 9 bases between them. CDR3 coding DNA: TGCGCCAGCAGTGAGGTCGGGGAAGGCTACACCTTC. Translated: CASSEVGEGYTF.

The chain carries TRBV13 and TRBJ2-5; D remains ambiguous. The CDR3 has 11 residues. Trimming shortened V by 4 bases and J by 7 bases, and 7 bases separated the two germline ends. Germline CDR1 reads PRHDT; CDR2 reads FYEKMQ (reference sequence). The chain's CDR3 is CASSSLGTQYF. The DNA of the CDR3 is TGTGCCAGCAGCTCCCTGGGGACCCAGTACTTC.

The chain links TRBV4-1 to TRBJ1-3; TRBD1 is a possible D gene (6 bases). Between the trimmed V and J ends, which lost 2 bases and 2 bases, there was a span of 19 bases. Germline CDR1 MGHRA, CDR2 YSYEKL. The CDR3 is 18 amino acids. The CDR3 DNA reads TGCGCCAGCAGCCAAATAAAACTTACAGGGAACGCTGGAAACACCATATATTTT. It codes for CASSQIKLTGNAGNTIYF.

V gene TRBV27 combines with J gene TRBJ2-5, with D perhaps TRBD1 (6 bases). Looked up from germline, CDR1 is MNHEY and CDR2 is SMNVEV (reference sequence). V shed 5 bases and J shed 7 bases, with 20 bases lying between them. CDR3 length: 15 amino acids. CDR3 in amino acids: CASSTSPGDLGTQYF. The CDR3 DNA reads TGTGCCAGCAGTACCTCCCCAGGGGACCTAGGGACCCAGTACTTC.

The chain uses TRBV5-6 and TRBJ2-7; D could derive from TRBD1 or TRBD2 (5 bases each). The germline V and J ends were trimmed by 4 bases and 2 bases, with 22 bases remaining between them. Germline V gene data show CDR1 as SGHDT and CDR2 as YYEEEE. CDR3 length: 17 residues. The CDR3 coding sequence is TGTGCCAGCAGCCCTGATGGGGACCGGGACGGACCCTACGAGCAGTACTTC. It codes for CASSPDGDRDGPYEQYF.

On this clone: The junction differs from germline at one of its ends, possibly a read error. The rearrangement joins TRBV2 to TRBJ2-7; D tentatively fits TRBD1 or TRBD2 (5 bases each). CDR1 SNHLY and CDR2 FYNNEI come from the germline V gene. The CDR3 covers 16 residues. In DNA form, the CDR3 reads TGTGCCAGCACCCAAACCAGGGAGATGGGATCCTCCGAGCAGTACTTC. This encodes CASTQTREMGSSEQYF. The full variable domain, with the rest looked up from reference TRBV2 and TRBJ2-7, is EPEVTQTPSHQVTQMGQEVILRCVPISNHLYFYWYRQILGQKVEFLVSFYNNEISEKSEIFDDQFSVERPDGSNFTLKIRSTKLEDSAMYFCASTQTREMGSSEQYFGPGTRLTVT.

The chain carries TRBV7-9 and TRBJ2-3; 10 bases fit TRBD2. Trimming removed 2 bases from V and 0 bases from J; junction bases left unmatched: 8. The germline gives CDR1 SEHNR, CDR2 FQNEAQ (reference sequence). The CDR3 totals 18 residues. In nucleotides, the CDR3 is TGTGCCAGCAGCTTAACTAGCGGGGCCGCCTATAGCACAGATACGCAGTATTTT. Its protein is CASSLTSGAAYSTDTQYF.

The rearrangement joins TRBV30 to TRBJ2-2; TRBD1 matches 7 bases. The CDR3 totals 14 residues. Germline CDR1 is GTSNPN and CDR2 is SVGIG (reference sequence). V shed 3 bases, J shed 4 bases, and the junction held 5 bases outside the gene matches. DNA of the CDR3: TGTGCCTGGAGCCCGGCAGGGGGCACCGGGGAGCTGTTTTTT. Amino acid sequence: CAWSPAGGTGELFF.

The V and J genes are TRBV5-5 and TRBJ2-7; 10 positions agree with TRBD1. The CDR3 consists of 15 residues. The germline gives CDR1 SGHKS, CDR2 YYEKEE (reference sequence). V was pared by 2 bases and J by 4 bases, with 6 bases of the junction left unmatched. The CDR3 region has the DNA TGTGCCAGCAGCTTCCTGACAGGGGGCGGGTACGAGCAGTACTTC. Its protein is CASSFLTGGGYEQYF.

The V gene is TRBV6-5, the J gene TRBJ2-1, with D possibly being TRBD2 (6 bases). Trimming left V 2 bases short and J 3 bases short, with 14 bases between. The CDR3 sequence is 16 residues long. The germline gives CDR1 MNHEY, CDR2 SVGAGI. The CDR3 coding sequence is TGTGCCAGCAGTTACGGCGGAGGGACCATCTACAATGAGCAGTTCTTC. Translated: CASSYGGGTIYNEQFF.

A single count supports this clone. This chain connects TRBV6-4 to TRBJ2-1, with D maybe TRBD2 (7 bases). The V and J ends lost 3 bases and 3 bases respectively, with 12 bases between them. The CDR3 loop spans 15 amino acids. CDR1 is MRHNA and CDR2 is SNTAGT in the germline V gene. CDR3 bases: TGTGCCAGCAGTGAGGTGGGAGGGGGCTACAATGAGCAGTTCTTC. Translated, it gives CASSEVGGGYNEQFF.

Comment on this clone: This same CDR3 is encoded by further DNA sequences in the sample. The V gene is TRBV7-6, the J gene TRBJ2-7; D unresolved. The CDR3 spans 13 residues. Trimming cost V 0 bases and J 6 bases, with 9 bases left between them. The V gene's germline CDR1 is SGHVS and CDR2 FNYEAQ. Here the CDR3 reads CASSLAVQSEQYF. CDR3 bases: TGTGCCAGCAGCTTAGCGGTTCAAAGCGAGCAGTACTTC.

The CDR3 loop is CASSLMGGLGTGELFF. The CDR3 DNA is TGTGCCAGCAGTTTAATGGGGGGCTTGGGCACCGGGGAGCTGTTTTTT. V usage is TRBV27 and J usage is TRBJ2-2; D is possibly TRBD1 or TRBD2 (6 bases each). V lost 2 bases, J lost 4 bases, and 14 bases lay in between. Germline loops: CDR1 MNHEY, CDR2 SMNVEV (reference sequence). The CDR3 is 16 amino acids.

The chain combines TRBV13 with TRBJ2-5; unclear D gene. Per germline, CDR1 PRHDT and CDR2 FYEKMQ (reference sequence). The V end was cut by 5 bases, the J end by 2 bases, with 12 bases between. The CDR3 length is 14 residues. The CDR3 is CASSSRQKQETQYF. CDR3 DNA: TGTGCCAGCAGCAGCCGACAAAAACAAGAGACCCAGTACTTC. Using reference TRBV13 and TRBJ2-5 for the parts outside the CDR3, the full variable domain is AAGVIQSPRHLIKEKRETATLKCYPIPRHDTVYWYQQGPGQDPQFLISFYEKMQSDKGSIPDRFSAQQFSDYHSELNMSSLELGDSALYFCASSSRQKQETQYFGPGTRLLVL.

V usage is TRBV27 and J usage is TRBJ1-2; weak D call: TRBD1 (6 bases). The germline V gene has CDR1 MNHEY and CDR2 SMNVEV (reference sequence). This CDR3 comprises 15 residues. V gave up 2 bases and J gave up 14 bases, with 24 bases separating them. This chain's CDR3 is CASSLGSGTRAGETF. CDR3 nucleotide sequence: TGTGCCAGCAGTTTAGGGTCGGGGACACGCGCGGGAGAGACCTTC.

The chain employs TRBV28 and TRBJ2-7, with unresolved D. Germline V gene sequence: CDR1 MDHEN, CDR2 SYDVKM. Trimming cost V 2 bases and J 7 bases, with 9 bases left between them. This CDR3 comprises 12 residues. The CDR3 loop is CASSLQNWEQYF. The CDR3 bases are TGTGCCAGCAGTTTACAGAATTGGGAGCAGTACTTC. The full variable domain, rest sourced from reference TRBV28 and TRBJ2-7, is DVKVTQSSRYLVKRTGEKVFLECVQDMDHENMFWYRQDPGLGLRLIYFSYDVKMKEKGDIPEGYSVSREKKERFSLILESASTNQTSMYLCASSLQNWEQYFGPGTRLTVT.

DNA for the CDR3: TGCGCCAGCAGTGAGACAGGCAACGGTTATGGCTACACCTTC. Its protein is CASSETGNGYGYTF. The rearrangement uses TRBV10-2 and TRBJ1-2; tentative D call: TRBD1 (5 bases). The germline V gene has CDR1 WSHSY and CDR2 SAAADI. V was cut by 2 bases and J by 5 bases, with 12 bases left in between. This CDR3 is built from 14 residues.

This chain uses TRBV27 with TRBJ1-1; TRBD1 matches at 7 bases. V shed 5 bases, J shed 4 bases, and the junction held 7 bases outside the gene matches. The CDR3 is 14 residues long. The germline V gene has CDR1 MNHEY and CDR2 SMNVEV (reference sequence). This chain's CDR3 is CASSQRQGGTEAFF. The CDR3 nucleotides are TGTGCCAGCAGTCAAAGACAGGGAGGCACTGAAGCTTTCTTT.

The chain couples TRBV21-1 to TRBJ1-1. TRBV21-1 is termed a pseudogene. This CDR3 spans 9 amino acids. The CDR3, as DNA: TGTGCCAGCAGGGGGGAGGCTTTCTTT. Its protein is CASRGEAFF.

Note on this clone: This sample includes further DNA sequences coding for the same CDR3. The CDR3 region has the DNA TGTGCCAGCAGCGCCGGGGCGGGGGAGCTGTTTTTT. This codes for CASSAGAGELFF. The chain links TRBV9 to TRBJ2-2; D possibly matches TRBD1 or TRBD2 (5 bases each). This CDR3 spans 12 amino acids. Germline V gene data show CDR1 as SGDLS and CDR2 as YYNGEE. Trimming removed 3 bases at V and 8 bases at J, with 8 bases between.

This clone was recorded once. CDR3 amino acids: CASSVGGGFDTEAFF. In DNA, the CDR3 is TGTGCCAGCAGCGTAGGAGGGGGTTTTGACACTGAAGCTTTCTTT. V usage is TRBV9 and J usage is TRBJ1-1; TRBD1 might be the D (6 bases). The CDR3 extends over 15 amino acids. Germline CDR1 is SGDLS and CDR2 is YYNGEE. Trimming left V 0 bases short and J 3 bases short, with 12 bases between.

The gene calls are TRBV10-1 and TRBJ2-2, with 7 bases fitting TRBD1. Germline V gives CDR1 WNHNN, CDR2 SYGVQD (reference sequence). The CDR3 is 14 residues long. V was pared by 2 bases and J by 5 bases, with 2 bases of the junction left unmatched. The CDR3 DNA reads as TGCGCCAGCAGTGAGACAGGGGAAACCGGGGAGCTGTTTTTT. Translation gives CASSETGETGELFF.

V gene TRBV9 combines with J gene TRBJ2-1, with TRBD2 as a possible D gene (5 bases). CDR3 length: 13 residues. The germline gives CDR1 SGDLS, CDR2 YYNGEE. V shed 8 bases and J shed 0 bases, with 9 bases lying between them. This chain's CDR3 is CASGLSSYNEQFF. In DNA form, the CDR3 reads TGTGCCAGTGGACTGAGCTCCTACAATGAGCAGTTCTTC.

The chain is built from TRBV6-5 and TRBJ2-7; 11 positions agree with TRBD1. The V gene's germline CDR1 is MNHEY and CDR2 SVGAGI. J lost 4 bases, V lost 4 bases, and 6 bases had no gene match. The CDR3 covers 15 residues. The CDR3: CASSSWDRGFYEQYF. The CDR3 DNA reads TGTGCCAGCAGTTCGTGGGACAGGGGGTTTTACGAGCAGTACTTC.

Only one count was recorded for this clone. The sample carries other DNA sequences with the same CDR3. This sequence joins TRBV4-1 and TRBJ2-7, with TRBD1 matching over 8 bases. Trimming took 1 base from V and 1 from J; bases not matched to a gene: 3. This CDR3 is 15 amino acids long. CDR1 and CDR2 (germline): MGHRA, YSYEKL. The CDR3 nucleotides are TGCGCCAGCAGCCAAGGGACAGGGCTTTCCTACGAGCAGTACTTC. Its translation is CASSQGTGLSYEQYF.